These 4 T cell receptor beta chains came from one sample sequenced in a study of response to subunit inactivated influenza vaccine (dated by TCRdb to the late 2010s). The library came from RT-PCR. TCRdb lists the instrument as Illumina HiSeq 2500. TCRdb trimmed public reads at Q25 via fastp, called clones via MiXCR and kept in-frame beta chains. Records with the same CDR3 protein are collapsed into one entry carrying the most frequent genes and DNA. The sample contains approximately 500,000 distinct CDR3 sequences, 10% to 15% of them found a single time. The top ten constitute approximately 14% of the sample. In the paper's terms, the time point label means: more than 35 days after influenza vaccine administration. Sequences were derived from PBMCs from blood, sampled more than 35 days after vaccination. These receptors were collected from a man aged 50 to 59 who received an inactivated influenza vaccine. Donor details come from another sample of the same person, matched by shared clones.

The chain links TRBV20-1 to TRBJ2-7, with TRBD2 as a possible D gene (5 bases). The CDR3 length is 14 residues. Germline-derived CDR1 and CDR2 are DFQATT and SNEGSKA (reference sequence). The V end was cut by 5 bases, the J end by 6 bases, with 20 bases between. CDR3 sequence reads: CSASFGRAVSEQYF. The CDR3 coding sequence is TGCAGTGCTTCCTTTGGTCGAGCGGTCTCCGAGCAGTACTTC.

This clonotype was picked up a small number of times. This chain connects TRBV6-2 or TRBV6-3 to TRBJ2-3; perhaps D is TRBD1 or TRBD2 (5 bases each). The germline CDR1 and CDR2 sequences are MNHEY and SVGEGT. With 2 bases removed from V and 3 bases from J, the gap between germline ends came to 15 bases. This CDR3 comprises 16 residues. The CDR3 loop reads CASSYGADWRTDTQYF. CDR3 sequence (DNA): TGTGCCAGCAGTTACGGGGCCGACTGGAGGACAGATACGCAGTATTTT.

Only a few counts were recorded for this clonotype. The V call is TRBV9, the J call TRBJ2-7, with D hard to call. There are 13 residues in the CDR3. Trimming removed 0 bases from V and 6 bases from J, with 10 bases in between. Germline V gene data show CDR1 as SGDLS and CDR2 as YYNGEE. CDR3 sequence: CASSVGPGSEQYF. DNA for the CDR3: TGTGCCAGCAGCGTAGGGCCGGGCTCCGAGCAGTACTTC.

The gene calls are TRBV12-3 or TRBV12-4 and TRBJ2-7; D remains unclear. V was shortened by 6 bases and J by 3 bases, with 9 bases between the two germline ends. There are 12 residues in the CDR3. CDR3 loop: CASRTIGYEQYF. The CDR3 DNA reads TGTGCCAGCAGAACGATTGGCTACGAGCAGTACTTC.